The rows below give T cell receptor beta chains drawn from one sample of a study of control samples from healthy donors and cancer patients. The repertoire was sequenced with immunoSEQ multiplex PCR; TCRdb's copy has only in-frame clones and lacks some. The table has some 95,000 clones, roughly 89% seen once. The sample consisted of blood. Receptors originate from a human donor in good health. The donor label of this sample is uncertain. Both conserved end residues are part of each CDR3. A D gene is named only where the DNA matches it firmly. Clone size, where shown, is once, few, many, or a class for clones that have expanded.

NA	TRBV19	NA	TRBJ1-2	CASKGSYGYTF	TGTGCCAGTAAAGGGAGCTATGGCTACACCTTC
NA	TRBV2	NA	TRBJ1-1	CASMHSLNTEAFF	TGTGCCAGCATGCACAGCTTGAACACTGAAGCTTTCTTT
NA	TRBV6-2/TRBV6-3	NA	TRBJ2-5	CASSFTGPQETQYF	TGTGCCAGCAGTTTCACGGGACCCCAAGAGACCCAGTACTTC
NA	TRBV24-1	NA	TRBJ2-2	CATSDSGYGRFGELFF	TGTGCCACCAGTGATTCTGGGTATGGCCGTTTCGGGGAGCTGTTTTTT
NA	TRBV2	NA	TRBJ1-4	CASEAWTTNEKLFF	TGTGCCAGCGAGGCGTGGACAACTAATGAAAAACTGTTTTTT
NA	TRBV7-8	NA	TRBJ1-1	CASSARGSSEAFF	TGTGCCAGCAGCGCGCGGGGTTCCAGTGAAGCTTTCTTT
NA	TRBV11-2	NA	TRBJ1-1	CASSYNLNTEAFF	TGTGCCAGCAGCTACAATCTGAACACTGAAGCTTTCTTT
NA	TRBV6-5	NA	TRBJ2-5	CASRPLDSLQETQYF	TGTGCCAGCAGACCCCTGGACAGCCTGCAAGAGACCCAGTACTTC
NA	TRBV6-5	TRBD1	TRBJ2-1	CASSYGTGADEQFF	TGTGCCAGCAGTTATGGGACAGGGGCCGATGAGCAGTTCTTC
NA	TRBV4-3	TRBD1	TRBJ2-3	CASSQDWWTGADTQYF	TGCGCCAGCAGCCAAGATTGGTGGACAGGGGCAGATACGCAGTATTTT
NA	TRBV11-2	NA	TRBJ1-6	CASSQKLGRYSYNSPLHF	TGTGCCAGCAGCCAGAAATTGGGTCGATACTCCTATAATTCACCCCTCCACTTT
NA	TRBV7-8	TRBD1	TRBJ2-1	CASSPVDRGTYNEQFF	TGTGCCAGCAGCCCGGTGGACAGGGGAACCTACAATGAGCAGTTCTTC
NA	TRBV7-7	TRBD2	TRBJ2-1	CASSLASGAVEQFF	TGTGCCAGCAGCTTGGCTAGCGGGGCGGTTGAGCAGTTCTTC
NA	TRBV19	NA	TRBJ1-1	CASSRTRAEAFF	TGTGCCAGTAGTAGGACGAGAGCTGAAGCTTTCTTT
once	TRBV28	TRBD1	TRBJ1-5	CASSLCRYRGPKVCGNQPQHF	TGTGCCAGCAGTTTATGCCGTTACAGGGGGCCCAAGGTCTGTGGCAATCAGCCCCAGCATTTT
NA	TRBV5-1	NA	TRBJ1-1	CASRPDGGTEAFF	TGCGCCAGCAGACCCGATGGGGGCACTGAAGCTTTCTTT
NA	TRBV5-6	NA	TRBJ2-7	CASSLEGLGYEQYF	TGTGCCAGCAGCTTGGAGGGTTTGGGGTACGAGCAGTACTTC